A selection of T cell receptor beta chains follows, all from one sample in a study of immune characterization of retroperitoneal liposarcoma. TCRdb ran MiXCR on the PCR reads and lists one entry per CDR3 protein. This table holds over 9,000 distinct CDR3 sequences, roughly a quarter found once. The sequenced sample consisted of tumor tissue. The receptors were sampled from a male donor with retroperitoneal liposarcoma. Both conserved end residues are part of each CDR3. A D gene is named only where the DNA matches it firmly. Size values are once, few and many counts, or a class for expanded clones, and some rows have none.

CASSYRVTQYF,TGTGCCAGCAGTTACAGGGTCACCCAGTACTTC,.,TRBV6-4,.,TRBJ2-7
CASTHRDKETQYF,TGTGCCAGCACTCACCGGGACAAAGAGACCCAGTACTTC,.,TRBV6-1,medium-sized,TRBJ2-5
CASSEWASTYEQYF,TGTGCCAGCAGTGAATGGGCCTCGACCTACGAGCAGTACTTC,.,TRBV6-1,many,TRBJ2-7
CASSLDRNYGYTF,TGTGCCAGCAGCCTTGACCGTAACTATGGCTACACCTTC,.,TRBV6-1,.,TRBJ1-2
CASSLFAGEMQQFF,TGTGCCAGCAGCCTCTTTGCGGGGGAAATGCAGCAGTTCTTC,TRBD2,TRBV6-1,many,TRBJ2-1
CASSFGLAGTDTQYF,TGTGCCAGCAGCTTCGGACTAGCGGGGACAGATACGCAGTATTTT,TRBD2,TRBV11-3,many,TRBJ2-3
CAISDAGVTDTQYF,TGTGCCATCAGTGATGCGGGGGTCACAGATACGCAGTATTTT,TRBD2,TRBV10-3,few,TRBJ2-3
CASSYSALRVLSETQYF,TGTGCCAGCAGTTACTCTGCCTTAAGGGTGCTGTCGGAGACCCAGTACTTC,.,TRBV6-6,.,TRBJ2-5
CASSSRHLGPTGELFF,TGTGCCAGCAGCTCCCGACACTTAGGGCCCACCGGGGAGCTGTTTTTT,.,TRBV11-2,.,TRBJ2-2
CASGGGPQDTEAFF,TGTGCCAGCGGGGGGGGCCCCCAGGACACTGAAGCTTTCTTT,.,TRBV6-1,few,TRBJ1-1
CASSLPGANEQFF,TGTGCCAGCAGCTTACCTGGGGCCAATGAGCAGTTCTTC,.,TRBV7-3,.,TRBJ2-1
CASSSGLAGVKSTDTQYF,TGTGCCAGCAGCTCAGGACTAGCGGGAGTAAAGAGCACAGATACGCAGTATTTT,TRBD2,TRBV6-6,.,TRBJ2-3
CASSFESSYNEQFF,TGTGCCAGCAGTTTCGAGAGCTCCTACAATGAGCAGTTCTTC,.,TRBV27,medium-sized,TRBJ2-1
CASRPSSSYEQYF,TGTGCCAGCCGGCCGTCAAGCTCCTACGAGCAGTACTTC,.,TRBV11-1,few,TRBJ2-7
CASSLGQDLYNEQFF,TGTGCCAGCAGCTTGGGGCAGGACCTTTACAATGAGCAGTTCTTC,.,TRBV11-2,.,TRBJ2-1
CASSPLLAGGAYEQYF,TGTGCCAGCAGTCCGCTACTAGCGGGAGGGGCCTACGAGCAGTACTTC,TRBD2,TRBV12-3/TRBV12-4,medium-sized,TRBJ2-7
CASSYRRNPSLIVEAFF,TGTGCCAGCAGTTATCGCAGAAATCCATCACTGATCGTCGAAGCTTTCTTT,.,TRBV6-5,few,TRBJ1-1
CASSKLSGTGGQETQFF,TGTGCCAGCAGCAAACTTTCCGGGACTGGGGGGCAAGAGACCCAGTTCTTC,.,TRBV12-3/TRBV12-4,.,TRBJ2-1
CASSLVRETQFF,TGTGCCAGCAGCTTAGTCAGAGAGACCCAGTTCTTC,.,TRBV11-2,few,TRBJ2-1
CASSPRTGIHTDTQYF,TGTGCCAGCAGTCCCCGGACAGGGATACACACAGATACGCAGTATTTT,TRBD1,TRBV12-3/TRBV12-4,medium-sized,TRBJ2-3
CASSLWGPDNEQYF,TGTGCCAGCAGTTTATGGGGCCCGGACAATGAGCAGTACTTC,.,TRBV12-3/TRBV12-4,many,TRBJ2-7
CASSLRGGEQFF,TGTGCCAGTAGCTTGCGGGGGGGAGAGCAGTTCTTC,TRBD2,TRBV6-1,medium-sized,TRBJ2-1
CASSPDSGRYNEQYF,TGTGCCAGCAGCCCAGATAGCGGGAGGTACAATGAGCAGTACTTC,TRBD2,TRBV7-2,medium-sized,TRBJ2-7
CASSIKAVSLQETQYF,TGTGCCAGCAGCATCAAAGCTGTGAGTCTCCAAGAGACCCAGTACTTC,.,TRBV7-2,medium-sized,TRBJ2-5
CASSYARGDQETQFF,TGTGCCAGCAGTTACGCCAGGGGGGATCAAGAGACCCAGTTCTTC,.,TRBV6-6,.,TRBJ2-1
CASSEVWGNEQYF,TGTGCCAGCAGTGAAGTATGGGGAAATGAGCAGTACTTC,.,TRBV6-5,.,TRBJ2-7
CASSSWGNQPQHF,TGTGCCAGCAGCTCATGGGGCAATCAGCCCCAGCATTTT,.,TRBV7-1,once,TRBJ1-5
CASGLIVEGYTF,TGTGCCAGCGGTCTAATCGTGGAGGGCTACACCTTC,.,TRBV12-3/TRBV12-4,few,TRBJ1-2
CASSKTGGSEKLFF,TGTGCCAGCAGCAAGACAGGGGGCAGTGAAAAACTGTTTTTT,TRBD1,TRBV7-6,.,TRBJ1-4
CASTTRWQRDSPLHF,TGCGCCAGTACCACCCGGTGGCAAAGGGATTCACCCCTCCACTTT,.,TRBV4-1,.,TRBJ1-6
CASRAEGASYNEQFF,TGTGCCAGCAGGGCCGAGGGTGCCTCCTACAATGAGCAGTTCTTC,.,TRBV11-3,.,TRBJ2-1
CASSLDGSLEQYF,TGTGCCAGCAGCTTAGATGGATCCTTGGAGCAGTACTTC,.,TRBV7-2,.,TRBJ2-5
CASSLHPQGATNEKLFF,TGTGCCAGCAGTTTACATCCACAGGGCGCAACTAATGAAAAACTGTTTTTT,.,TRBV6-6,.,TRBJ1-4
CASSLGGDRGLHEQYF,TGTGCCAGCAGTTTAGGCGGGGACAGGGGGCTTCATGAGCAGTACTTC,TRBD1,TRBV12-3/TRBV12-4,few,TRBJ2-5
CASSSQRTLSTDTQYF,TGTGCCAGCAGCTCACAGCGGACTCTAAGCACAGATACGCAGTATTTT,.,TRBV7-2,large,TRBJ2-3
CASSYSGGRKETQYF,TGTGCCAGCAGTTACTCAGGGGGGCGAAAAGAGACCCAGTACTTC,.,TRBV6-6,.,TRBJ2-5
CASSLTPGLNYEQFF,TGTGCCAGCAGTCTCACTCCTGGACTTAACTACGAGCAGTTCTTC,.,TRBV27,.,TRBJ2-1
CASSFSPRTDEQFF,TGTGCCAGCAGCTTCTCCCCTAGGACCGATGAGCAGTTCTTC,.,TRBV11-2,many,TRBJ2-1
CASSNIPGHGAVSYEQYF,TGTGCCAGCAGCAATATTCCGGGCCATGGAGCGGTATCCTACGAGCAGTACTTC,.,TRBV6-5,.,TRBJ2-7
CASSTDRVGDTQYF,TGTGCCAGCAGTACGGACAGGGTAGGGGATACGCAGTATTTT,TRBD1,TRBV6-1,.,TRBJ2-3